This TCR beta chain was profiled in a study of T-cell memory formation after mild COVID-19. TCRdb re-analysed the 5' RACE reads in MiXCR, keeping a single row per CDR3 protein. The table includes 210,000 or so distinct CDR3 sequences, around 27% detected once. The V and J ends lost 0 bases and 1 base respectively, with 6 bases between them. This CDR3 is 14 amino acids long. Germline assignment: CDR1 LGHNA and CDR2 YNFKEQ. This clonotype was observed many times. The receptor comes from an adult woman who had mild COVID-19 (a few samples of this study predate the infection). Cell type and time point are not known. Sequencing was performed on PBMCs or a T cell subset sorted from them (not recorded which). This sequence joins TRBV4-2 and TRBJ2-5; D is undetermined. CDR3 region: CASSQEAGQETQYF. CDR3 DNA sequence: TGTGCCAGCAGCCAAGAGGCAGGCCAAGAGACCCAGTACTTC.